This is a list of T cell receptor beta chains from one sample in a study of blood T cell repertoires in COVID-19. Method: immunoSEQ multiplex PCR; TCRdb's copy keeps in-frame clones and lacks some. The repertoire has roughly 260,000 clones, around 80% of them found once; the top ten carry around 3.6%. Sequenced: peripheral blood. Receptors were obtained from a woman between 40 and 55 years old with active or convalescent COVID-19. Both conserved end residues are part of each CDR3. D genes are given only for firm matches. The size of a clone is reported for some rows only, either as once, few or many, or as a class for expanded clones.

CDR3: CSVPGLAGNEQFF; DNA: TGCAGCGTCCCGGGACTAGCGGGCAATGAGCAGTTCTTC; V: TRBV29-1; D: TRBD2; size: -; J: TRBJ2-1
CDR3: CASSEAIEGYQPQHF; DNA: TGTGCCAGCAGTGAAGCGATAGAGGGTTACCAGCCCCAGCATTTT; V: TRBV6-1; D: -; size: -; J: TRBJ1-5
CDR3: CASSYQGNEQYF; DNA: TGTGCCAGCAGTTACCAGGGCAACGAGCAGTACTTC; V: TRBV6-5; D: -; size: -; J: TRBJ2-7
CDR3: CASSQDIFYGYTF; DNA: TGTGCCAGCAGCCAGGACATCTTCTATGGCTACACCTTC; V: TRBV11-2; D: -; size: -; J: TRBJ1-2
CDR3: CASSQVPIGQPQHF; DNA: TGCGCCAGCAGCCAAGTGCCGATCGGGCAGCCCCAGCATTTT; V: TRBV4-1; D: -; size: -; J: TRBJ1-5
CDR3: CASSPTSGGQETQYF; DNA: TGTGCCAGCAGCCCAACTAGCGGGGGGCAAGAGACCCAGTACTTC; V: TRBV7-9; D: TRBD2; size: -; J: TRBJ2-5
CDR3: CTSSQKTSGGETQYF; DNA: TGCACCAGCAGCCAAAAAACTAGCGGGGGAGAGACCCAGTACTTC; V: TRBV1; D: -; size: -; J: TRBJ2-5
CDR3: CASSLSDRDTQYF; DNA: TGTGCCAGCAGCTTGTCGGACAGAGATACGCAGTATTTT; V: TRBV5-6; D: -; size: -; J: TRBJ2-3
CDR3: CASSLDRGMNTEAFF; DNA: TGTGCCAGCAGTCTGGACAGGGGAATGAACACTGAAGCTTTCTTT; V: TRBV6-5; D: TRBD1; size: -; J: TRBJ1-1
CDR3: CASSLGLASRGLGNEQFF; DNA: TGCGCCAGCAGCCTTGGACTAGCGTCCCGCGGGCTGGGCAATGAGCAGTTCTTC; V: TRBV5-1; D: TRBD2; size: -; J: TRBJ2-1
CDR3: CAINSRLAEYNEQFF; DNA: TGTGCCATCAATTCGCGGCTAGCGGAATACAATGAGCAGTTCTTC; V: TRBV10-3; D: TRBD2; size: -; J: TRBJ2-1
CDR3: CASSESSGGANEQFF; DNA: TGCGCCAGCAGTGAGTCAAGCGGGGGGGCGAATGAGCAGTTCTTC; V: TRBV10-1; D: TRBD2; size: -; J: TRBJ2-1
CDR3: CASSIDGQVLNQPQHF; DNA: TGTGCCAGTAGTATCGACGGACAGGTCCTTAATCAGCCCCAGCATTTT; V: TRBV19; D: TRBD1; size: -; J: TRBJ1-5
CDR3: CASSPPGAGNTIYF; DNA: TGTGCCAGCTCACCCCCAGGGGCCGGAAACACCATATATTTT; V: TRBV18; D: -; size: -; J: TRBJ1-3
CDR3: CASSLLSGGHYNEQFF; DNA: TGTGCCAGCAGCTTACTTAGCGGGGGCCATTACAATGAGCAGTTCTTC; V: TRBV11-3; D: TRBD2; size: few; J: TRBJ2-1
CDR3: CASSLAAGNTEAFF; DNA: TGCGCCAGCAGCTTGGCGGCAGGGAACACTGAAGCTTTCTTT; V: TRBV5-1; D: -; size: -; J: TRBJ1-1